This T cell receptor beta chain stems from a study of cytomegalovirus exposure and HLA in healthy donors. Broader study findings: According to a later analysis, TCR clusters from the first cohort tended to co-occur in the roughly 130 validation repertoires. Specificity of three CMV-associated chains for CMV antigens was verified in vitro.

The CDR3 runs 16 residues. The donors were members of the validation cohort, which comprised more than 90 subjects and was separate from the first cohort of around 700 subjects. Sequencing used immunoSEQ multiplex PCR; TCRdb keeps in-frame clones, though not all of them. The sample holds tens of thousands of clones, approximately 92% seen once. With respect to this clone: Its target is unknown.

The TCR comes from a man between 18 and 29 years old in good health and CMV-seronegative. The chain employs TRBV21-1 and TRBJ2-3; no DNA check was done on the table's D call, TRBD1. TRBV21-1 is a recognized pseudogene. The sequencing sample was made of PBMCs. In nucleotides, the CDR3 is TGTGCCAGCAGCAAAGGGGGTGACAGGGGTGGAGATACGCAGTATTTT. As protein: CASSKGGDRGGDTQYF.